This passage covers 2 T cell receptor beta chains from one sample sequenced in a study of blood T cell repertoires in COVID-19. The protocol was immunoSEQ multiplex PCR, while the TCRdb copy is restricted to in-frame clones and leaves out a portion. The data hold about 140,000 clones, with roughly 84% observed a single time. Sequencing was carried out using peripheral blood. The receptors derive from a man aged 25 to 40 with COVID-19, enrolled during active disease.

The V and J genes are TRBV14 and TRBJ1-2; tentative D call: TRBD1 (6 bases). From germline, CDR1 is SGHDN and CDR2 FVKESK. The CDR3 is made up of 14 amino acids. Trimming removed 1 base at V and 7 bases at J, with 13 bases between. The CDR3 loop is CASSQGTGKGGYTF. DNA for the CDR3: TGTGCCAGCAGCCAAGGTACAGGGAAGGGTGGCTACACCTTC.

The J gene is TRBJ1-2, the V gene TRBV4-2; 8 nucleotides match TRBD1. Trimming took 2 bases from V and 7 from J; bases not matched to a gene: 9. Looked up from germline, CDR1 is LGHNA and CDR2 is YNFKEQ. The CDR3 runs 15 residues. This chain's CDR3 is CASSQPDRAGIGYTF. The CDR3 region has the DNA TGTGCCAGCAGCCAACCGGACAGGGCGGGAATTGGCTACACCTTC.